Given below is one T cell receptor (beta chain) in context. The data were taken from a study of blood T cell repertoires in COVID-19. Study overall: Cohort 3 donors counted as recovered after two negative PCRs, clearance, or resolved symptoms.

As processed by the authors: Reference gene primer amplification gave estimated nucleated cell counts. The table came from immunoSEQ multiplex PCR; TCRdb's copy has only in-frame clones and leaves some out. V, J and clone size were drawn from that table, and D and trimming were deduced from the DNA. Of approximately 360,000 clones in the sample, around 87% were seen once. This CDR3 region has 15 residues. Germline V gene sequence: CDR1 SGHDN, CDR2 FVKESK. The V end lost 2 bases, the J end lost 5 bases, and 15 bases lay between the germline ends. This chain joins TRBV14 and TRBJ1-1; D is possibly TRBD1 (5 bases). This receptor was taken from a man in his forties in a cohort exposed to, infected with or recovered from COVID-19 (not recorded which). The specimen sequenced was PBMCs or T cells enriched from blood (not recorded which). CDR3 DNA: TGTGCCAGCAGCCAAAGGAGAATTCGGGGGACTGAAGCTTTCTTT. Its protein product is CASSQRRIRGTEAFF. The full variable domain, with the rest looked up from reference TRBV14 and TRBJ1-1, is EAGVTQFPSHSVIEKGQTVTLRCDPISGHDNLYWYRRVMGKEIKFLLHFVKESKQDESGMPNNRFLAERTGGTYSTLKVQPAELEDSGVYFCASSQRRIRGTEAFFGQGTRLTVV.